Following are 17 T cell receptor beta chains from one sample sequenced in a study of shared clonotypes between healthy human individuals. The data were produced by immunoSEQ multiplex PCR, yet TCRdb's version contains in-frame clones alone and is incomplete. The repertoire holds hundreds of thousands of clones, with around 73% as singletons. Source material: memory CD4+ T cells sorted from blood. Subset reported: CD45RA-negative fraction. These receptors were collected from a woman in her 30s in good health.

The chain joins TRBV10-3 to TRBJ2-1; 7 bases line up with TRBD2. After removal of 1 base from V and 5 bases from J, the junction contained 5 bases not matched to a gene. The CDR3 has 15 residues. Germline values: CDR1 ENHRY, CDR2 SYGVKD. The CDR3 DNA is TGTGCCATCAGTGAGTTGTGGGAGGGCCACAATGAGCAGTTCTTC. As protein: CAISELWEGHNEQFF.

The J gene is TRBJ2-2, the V gene TRBV19; perhaps TRBD2 as D (6 bases). Germline V gives CDR1 LNHDA, CDR2 SQIVND (reference sequence). The ends were cut back, 7 bases at V and 5 bases at J, with 14 bases in the middle. CDR3 length: 14 residues. The CDR3 sequence: CASKRAGGTGELFF. The CDR3 DNA reads TGTGCCAGTAAGCGGGCCGGAGGTACCGGGGAGCTGTTTTTT.

The table lists this clone with a few counts. The chain combines TRBV28 with TRBJ2-5, with unresolved D. This CDR3 contains 16 residues. Trimming cost V 4 bases and J 5 bases, with 20 bases left between them. The germline V gene encodes CDR1 MDHEN and CDR2 SYDVKM. As DNA, the CDR3 is TGTGCCAGCAGTTCCCGACGTGGGGTGCTGGCCGAGACCCAGTACTTC. It is translated as CASSSRRGVLAETQYF.

The CDR3 region has the DNA TGTGCCAGCAGCTTCTTAACAGGGGAAGATCAGCCCCAGCATTTT. This sequence encodes CASSFLTGEDQPQHF. This rearrangement joins TRBV7-8 to TRBJ1-5; the match to TRBD1 covers 7 bases. The CDR3 is made up of 15 amino acids. Germline trimming cut 3 bases from V and 5 bases from J; bases unmatched to any gene: 7. CDR1 is SGHVS and CDR2 is FQNEAQ in the germline V gene. Complete variable domain (other parts from reference TRBV7-8 and TRBJ1-5): GAGVSQSPRYKVAKRGQDVALRCDPISGHVSLFWYQQALGQGPEFLTYFQNEAQLDKSGLPSDRFFAERPEGSVSTLKIQRTQQEDSAVYLCASSFLTGEDQPQHFGDGTRLSIL.

V usage is TRBV6-5 and J usage is TRBJ2-1; 9 bases are shared with TRBD1. V shed 5 bases and J 9 bases; nucleotides not matched to a gene: 8. Germline CDR1 and CDR2: MNHEY and SVGAGI. This CDR3 region has 14 residues. The CDR3 sequence: CASSNNRGLGEQFF. The CDR3 DNA is TGTGCCAGCAGTAATAACAGGGGGCTGGGTGAGCAGTTCTTC.

The rearrangement links TRBV6-1 to TRBJ2-7, with D tentatively TRBD1 (5 bases). Germline V CDR1 and CDR2: MNHNS, SASEGT. The V end lost 0 bases, the J end lost 9 bases, and 21 bases lay between the germline ends. The CDR3 runs to 16 residues. In nucleotides, the CDR3 is TGTGCCAGCAGTGAAGCTGGGGCAGGGAAAAACGTCGGGCAGTACTTC. This sequence encodes CASSEAGAGKNVGQYF.

This clone was detected only once. This chain uses TRBV5-8 with TRBJ2-4; the D gene is possibly TRBD1 (5 bases). Germline V gives CDR1 SGHTS, CDR2 YDEGEE. The CDR3 is 14 residues long. Trimming stripped 1 base from V and 6 bases from J, with 11 bases between. The CDR3 region has the DNA TGTGCCAGCAGCTTGAGCAGGGAAGGAAACATTCAGTACTTC. Translated: CASSLSREGNIQYF.

This chain connects TRBV30 to TRBJ1-5, with D possibly being TRBD1 (6 bases). CDR3 length: 12 amino acids. The germline V gene has CDR1 GTSNPN and CDR2 SVGIG (reference sequence). Trimming pared 4 bases from V and 7 bases from J, leaving 11 bases between. CDR3 sequence reads: CAWNRDGQPQHF. In nucleotides, the CDR3 is TGTGCCTGGAACAGGGACGGGCAGCCCCAGCATTTT.

The V gene is TRBV9, the J gene TRBJ2-3, with 8 bases fitting TRBD2. The CDR3 runs 15 residues. The germline gives CDR1 SGDLS, CDR2 YYNGEE. The ends lost 0 bases at V and 0 bases at J; junction bases unmatched: 0. The CDR3: CASSVERGSTDTQYF. The CDR3 bases are TGTGCCAGCAGCGTAGAGCGGGGGAGCACAGATACGCAGTATTTT.

The chain is built from TRBV6-1 and TRBJ2-7, with a possible D match to TRBD2 (6 bases). V lost 1 base, J lost 5 bases, and 15 bases lay in between. Germline V CDR1 and CDR2: MNHNS, SASEGT. The CDR3 has 15 amino acids. CDR3 nucleotides: TGTGCCAGCAGTGAAGAGATGGGAGGTAAGGACGAGCAGTACTTC. Translated: CASSEEMGGKDEQYF.

This CDR3 reads CASSEISGRAWETQYF. The CDR3 DNA follows: TGTGCCAGCAGTGAAATTAGCGGGAGGGCCTGGGAGACCCAGTACTTC. The chain joins TRBV25-1 to TRBJ2-5; 11 nucleotides align to TRBD2. J was trimmed by 5 bases and V by 2 bases; bases with no gene match: 7. The CDR3 consists of 16 residues. Looked up from germline, CDR1 is MGHDK and CDR2 is SYGVNS.

The chain combines TRBV11-3 with TRBJ2-1; 15 bases line up with TRBD2. The germline V gene encodes CDR1 SGHNT and CDR2 YENEEA. The CDR3 sequence is 16 residues long. Trimming cost V 5 bases and J 7 bases; bases outside gene matches: 6. CDR3 DNA: TGTGCCAGCAGCCATGGACTAGCGGGAGGGAGTAATGAGCAGTTCTTC. Translated: CASSHGLAGGSNEQFF.

This clone was seen only once. This sequence joins TRBV2 and TRBJ2-1; 9 bases map to TRBD1. The J segment lost 6 bases and the V segment lost 6 bases, leaving 9 bases of the junction unmatched. CDR1 and CDR2 from the germline V gene are SNHLY and FYNNEI. This CDR3 is built from 15 residues. The CDR3 loop reads CASRRDRELLNEQFF. The CDR3 DNA sequence: TGTGCCAGCAGACGGGACAGGGAGCTGCTCAATGAGCAGTTCTTC.

This chain links TRBV30 with TRBJ2-5; D not certain. The J call may be incorrect, as the DNA end agrees better with TRBJ2-7. The CDR3 consists of 14 residues. Germline V CDR1 and CDR2: GTSNPN, SVGIG (reference sequence). CDR3 bases: TGTGCCTGGACTAGGGCCCCATCGGCTTACGAGCAGTACTTC. This gives the protein CAWTRAPSAYEQYF.

The V call is TRBV7-2, the J call TRBJ1-1; no reliable D call. This CDR3 is built from 11 residues. Germline V CDR1 and CDR2: SGHTA, FQGNSA. Trimming stripped 2 bases from V and 4 bases from J, with 2 bases between. The CDR3, as DNA: TGTGCCAGCAGCTTACGCACTGAAGCTTTCTTT. It specifies CASSLRTEAFF.

The chain recombines TRBV2 with TRBJ1-5, with a weak D call TRBD1 (6 bases). CDR1 SNHLY and CDR2 FYNNEI come from the germline V gene. The CDR3 is 15 amino acids. V dropped 6 bases and J dropped 8 bases, with 20 bases sitting between them. The CDR3 is CASSPRQATFKPQHF. Here the CDR3 DNA reads TGTGCCAGCAGCCCAAGACAGGCTACCTTCAAGCCCCAGCATTTT.

The V gene is TRBV11-3, the J gene TRBJ2-7; 8 nucleotides match TRBD2. Germline values: CDR1 SGHNT, CDR2 YENEEA. Trimming cost V 0 bases and J 5 bases; bases outside gene matches: 15. This CDR3 comprises 18 residues. This chain's CDR3 is CASSLDPHEASGWHEQYF. CDR3 DNA: TGTGCCAGCAGCTTAGATCCCCATGAGGCTAGCGGGTGGCACGAGCAGTACTTC. Together with reference TRBV11-3 and TRBJ2-7, the CDR3 gives the full variable domain: EAGVVQSPRYKIIEKKQPVAFWCNPISGHNTLYWYLQNLGQGPELLIRYENEEAVDDSQLPKDRFSAERLKGVDSTLKIQPAELGDSAVYLCASSLDPHEASGWHEQYFGPGTRLTVT.